Here is one TCR beta chain with its context. Measured with immunoSEQ multiplex PCR; TCRdb has only the in-frame clones, and not every one. Of over 15,000 clones detected, about 53% appear once; the ten largest clones hold about 10%. The treatment here: treatment-naive control, cytoreductive nephrectomy. Sequenced control tumors were from about ten males and several females, median age around 61. This entry comes from a study of radiation and T cells in renal cell carcinoma. Trimming pared 5 bases from V and 5 bases from J, leaving 18 bases between. The CDR3 runs 15 residues. Germline CDR1 reads LNHDA; CDR2 reads SQIVND (reference sequence).

The chain carries TRBV19 and TRBJ1-2; no firm D call. This sequence originates from a middle-aged man with renal cell carcinoma. This specimen was tumor tissue, taken from a patient whose treatment was nephrectomy without radiotherapy. The DNA of the CDR3 is TGTGCCAGTAGTGTTCACACGACAAGCTCTTATGGCTACACCTTC. This encodes CASSVHTTSSYGYTF.